These T cell receptor beta chains were read from a single sample in a study of blood T cells in healthy people across ages. In TCRdb, the 5' RACE reads were re-called with MiXCR into one record per CDR3 protein. The sample lists around 1,800,000 distinct CDR3 sequences, 30% to 40% seen once, with more than 20% in the top ten. What was sequenced was blood. The source is a human donor in good health. The CDR3 runs from the conserved cysteine through the conserved F or W. D genes are given only for firm matches. Not all rows give a size; the values are once, few, many and, for expanded clones, a class.

>TRBJ2-1|-|TRBV5-5|few
TGTGCCAGCAGCGGCCGGCGGGACCACGTGACGTTTCTCCAGCAGTTCTTC
CASSGRRDHVTFLQQFF
>TRBJ1-6|-|TRBV25-1|-
TGTGCCAGCAGTGACAGCCATAATTCACCCCTCCACTTT
CASSDSHNSPLHF
>TRBJ2-3|-|TRBV12-3/TRBV12-4|-
TGTGCCAGCAGCGGACGGGTTAGCACAGATACGCAGTATTTT
CASSGRVSTDTQYF
>TRBJ2-1|-|TRBV20-1|few
TGCAGTGCTAGACAGGGGTTCAAAAACAATGAGCAGTTCTTC
CSARQGFKNNEQFF
>TRBJ2-5|-|TRBV29-1|many
TGCAGCGTTAGTGGGGGACGTGGGACCCAGTACTTC
CSVSGGRGTQYF
>TRBJ2-4|-|TRBV6-6|-
TGTGCCAGCAGTTCCCCCAGGGGGGCCGCAGAGCAGTACTTC
CASSSPRGAAEQYF
>TRBJ1-2|TRBD1|TRBV29-1|few
TGCAGCGTTGGAGGGCAGGGGGTCACCTATGGCTACACCTTC
CSVGGQGVTYGYTF
>TRBJ1-2|-|TRBV7-2|few
TGTGCCAGCAGCCGAAGGAGGGGAGGGGACCTATATGGCTACACCTTC
CASSRRRGGDLYGYTF
>TRBJ2-7|-|TRBV20-1|many
TGCAGTGCTAGAAAACAGGGAAACGAGCAGTACTTC
CSARKQGNEQYF
>TRBJ2-1|-|TRBV4-3|-
TGCGCCAGCAGCCCGAGGGACGAGTACAATGAGCAGTTCTTC
CASSPRDEYNEQFF
>TRBJ1-1|-|TRBV10-3|-
TGTGCCATCAGTGAGTCTGGAGCTGAAGCTTTCTTT
CAISESGAEAFF
>TRBJ1-2|TRBD1|TRBV6-6|-
TGTGCCAGCAGTTACATGTCGGGACAGGGGTACTATGGCTACACCTTC
CASSYMSGQGYYGYTF
>TRBJ1-1|-|TRBV29-1|-
TGCAGCGTTGCTACAGCGAACACTGAAGCTTTCTTT
CSVATANTEAFF
>TRBJ1-1|-|TRBV29-1|-
TGCAGCGTTACCGGGGTATCGAACACTGAAGCTTTCTTT
CSVTGVSNTEAFF
>TRBJ1-5|-|TRBV3-1|-
TGTGCCAGCAGCCGAGAATTGGTGGGGGACGGCAATCAGCCCCAGCATTTT
CASSRELVGDGNQPQHF
>TRBJ2-7|-|TRBV30|few
TGTGCCTGGAGTGTACGGCAGGGCCGTTTTTCCTACGAGCAGTACTTC
CAWSVRQGRFSYEQYF
>TRBJ1-2|-|TRBV6-1|few
TGTGCCAGCAGTGACCCCAGAGGCTATGGCTACACCTTC
CASSDPRGYGYTF
>TRBJ2-7|-|TRBV5-1|-
TGCGCCAGCAGGCCTCCTTATAGTCTCTACGAGCAGTACTTC
CASRPPYSLYEQYF
>TRBJ2-6|-|TRBV12-3/TRBV12-4|many
TGTGCCAGTAGTTCCCAAGGGGGATCTGGGGCCAACGTCCTGACTTTC
CASSSQGGSGANVLTF
>TRBJ2-2|-|TRBV27|few
TGTGCCAGCAGCCCAGGTAGCACCGGGGAGCTGTTTTTT
CASSPGSTGELFF
>TRBJ2-1|TRBD1|TRBV9|-
TGTGCCAGCAGCGTAGACAGGGGTATATTTCAGCGCCCTACAAATGAGCAGTTCTTC
CASSVDRGIFQRPTNEQFF
>TRBJ1-1|-|TRBV7-9|-
TGTGCCAGCAGCCCCAGACAGGAACTGAACACTGAAGCTTTCTTT
CASSPRQELNTEAFF
>TRBJ1-2|TRBD1|TRBV4-2|many
TGTGCCAGCAGCCTACAACAGGGGAATGGCTACACCTTC
CASSLQQGNGYTF
>TRBJ1-1|-|TRBV29-1|-
TGCAGCGCGGGGGGCGACAGTAGAGGAGCTTTCTTT
CSAGGDSRGAFF
>TRBJ2-1|-|TRBV7-2|-
TGTGCCAGCAGCCAGACAGCTGTCAACAATGAGCAGTTCTTC
CASSQTAVNNEQFF
>TRBJ2-2|-|TRBV27|-
TGTGCCAGCAGGGACGGCACCGGGGAGCTGTTTTTT
CASRDGTGELFF
>TRBJ1-2|-|TRBV12-3/TRBV12-4|-
TGTGCCAGCAGTGACCCAACCACCTTTAACTATGGCTACACCTTC
CASSDPTTFNYGYTF
>TRBJ2-7|-|TRBV5-6|once
TGTGCCGGCAGCACGAACCGTCCGGGGGCGATTTTCTACGAGCAGTACTTC
CAGSTNRPGAIFYEQYF
>TRBJ1-6|-|TRBV9|-
TGTGCCAGCAGCGGGGAGGCTTTTAGTTCACCCCTCCACTTT
CASSGEAFSSPLHF
>TRBJ1-1|-|TRBV6-5|-
TGTGCCAGCAGTTACTCCCAGGGAGGGAACACTGAAGCTTTCTTT
CASSYSQGGNTEAFF
>TRBJ2-3|-|TRBV6-2/TRBV6-3|-
TGTGCCAGCAGTTCCTCCGGGCGGACGGGGGAGGTCACAGATACGCAGTATTTT
CASSSSGRTGEVTDTQYF
>TRBJ2-1|TRBD1|TRBV3-1|once
TGTGCCAGCAGCCAACTCGGACAGGGGAAGTTCTTC
CASSQLGQGKFF
>TRBJ2-3|-|TRBV10-3|few
TGTGCCATCAGTGCAGCAGGGTTTGAGATGGCAGATACGCAGTATTTT
CAISAAGFEMADTQYF
>TRBJ1-2|-|TRBV27|-
TGTGCCAGCGGAGGGGACCTTGAGGATGGCTACACCTTC
CASGGDLEDGYTF
>TRBJ2-7|-|TRBV5-1|-
TGCGCCAGCAGCTCTCGACAGGCTATCTACGAGCAGTACTTC
CASSSRQAIYEQYF